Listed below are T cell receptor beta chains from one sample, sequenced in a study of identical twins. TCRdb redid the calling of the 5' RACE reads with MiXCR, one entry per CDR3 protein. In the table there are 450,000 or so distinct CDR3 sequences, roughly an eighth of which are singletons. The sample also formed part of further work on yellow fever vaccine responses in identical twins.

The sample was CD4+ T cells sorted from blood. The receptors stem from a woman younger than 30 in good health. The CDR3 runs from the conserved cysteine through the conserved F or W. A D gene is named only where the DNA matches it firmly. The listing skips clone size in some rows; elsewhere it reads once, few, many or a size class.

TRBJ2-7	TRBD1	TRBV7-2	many	TGTGCCAGCAGCTTCAGACAGGGAAGCTACGAGCAGTACTTC	CASSFRQGSYEQYF
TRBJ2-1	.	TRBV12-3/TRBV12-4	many	TGTGCCAGCATCCCGGGGTCGGCGGGTCCCAATGAGCAGTTCTTC	CASIPGSAGPNEQFF
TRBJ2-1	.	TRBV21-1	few	TGTGCCAGCAGCAAAGCGCAAGGCGGGAGGGAATCCAATGAGCAGTTCTTC	CASSKAQGGRESNEQFF
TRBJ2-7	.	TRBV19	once	TGTGCCAGTAGTATGCTACAGGGTAACTCCTACGAGCAGTACTTC	CASSMLQGNSYEQYF
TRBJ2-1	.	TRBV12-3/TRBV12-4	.	TGTGCCAGCAGTCCCGACGCGACTCGGCAGTTCTTC	CASSPDATRQFF
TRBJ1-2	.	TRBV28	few	TGTGCCAGCAGTTTCGGCGGGGGAATTTTTGGCTACACCTTC	CASSFGGGIFGYTF
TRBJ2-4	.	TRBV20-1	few	TGCAGTGCCACCCGAGTCCACGGACTAGCCAAAAACATTCAGTACTTC	CSATRVHGLAKNIQYF
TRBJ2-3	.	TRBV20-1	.	TGCAGTGCTAGCTGGTCAGGAAAGTACACAGATATGCAGTATTTT	CSASWSGKYTDMQYF
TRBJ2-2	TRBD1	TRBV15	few	TGTGCCACCAGAGACAGGGGAGTCACCGGGGAGCTGTTTTTT	CATRDRGVTGELFF
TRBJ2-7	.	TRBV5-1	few	TGCGCCAGCAGCTTGGCCTTCGGGGACGAGCAGTACTTC	CASSLAFGDEQYF
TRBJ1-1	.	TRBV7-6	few	TGTGCCAGCAGCTTAGGTGGTTTCGGGGGGCGAAACACTGAAGCTTTCTTT	CASSLGGFGGRNTEAFF
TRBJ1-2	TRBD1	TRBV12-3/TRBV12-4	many	TGTGCCACGGCATCAGGGACAGCGACAGGTGGCTACACCTTC	CATASGTATGGYTF
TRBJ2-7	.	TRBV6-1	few	TGTGCCAGCATGCCGAGGGGGATTTCCTACGAGCAGTACTTC	CASMPRGISYEQYF
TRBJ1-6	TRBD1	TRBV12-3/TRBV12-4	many	TGTGCCAGCAGTTTACAGGCAGGGGGGGGGTCACCCCTCCACTTT	CASSLQAGGGSPLHF
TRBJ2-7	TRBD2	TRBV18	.	TGTGCCAGCTCACCACTCTTTGTCGGCCAGGGAGGGTACGAGCAGTACTTC	CASSPLFVGQGGYEQYF
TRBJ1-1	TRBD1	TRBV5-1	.	TGCGCCAGCAGCTTGTTGGGGACAGCAATGGCTGAAGCTTTCTTT	CASSLLGTAMAEAFF
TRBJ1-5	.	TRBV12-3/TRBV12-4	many	TGTGCCAGCAGTTTAATTTTGGGACTCCAAGATCAGCCCCAGCATTTT	CASSLILGLQDQPQHF
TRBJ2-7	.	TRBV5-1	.	TGCGCCAGCAGCTTGGATTTAGGGGCCTACGAGCAGTACTTC	CASSLDLGAYEQYF
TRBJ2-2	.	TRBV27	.	TGTGCCAGCAGTTTACTAGCGACCACCGGGGAGCTGTTTTTT	CASSLLATTGELFF
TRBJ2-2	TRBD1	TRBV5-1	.	TGCGCCACTTATAACTTACAGGGGCGGAACACCGGGGAGCTGTTTTTT	CATYNLQGRNTGELFF
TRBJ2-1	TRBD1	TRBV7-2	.	TGTGCCAGCAGCTTAGTTCAGGGGGCTGGGGAGCAGTTCTTC	CASSLVQGAGEQFF
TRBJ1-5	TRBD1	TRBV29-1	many	TGCAGCGTTAGGCAGGGGGCGAGGGATCAGCCCCAGCATTTT	CSVRQGARDQPQHF
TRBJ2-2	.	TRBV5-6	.	TGTGCCAGCAGCCACCTGACAGTTGGTACCGGGGAGCTGTTTTTT	CASSHLTVGTGELFF
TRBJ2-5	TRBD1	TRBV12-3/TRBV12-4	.	TGTGCCAGCAACGACAGGGGGCTCCAAGAGACCCAGTACTTC	CASNDRGLQETQYF
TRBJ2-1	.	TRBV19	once	TGTGCCAGTAGTGGGCAGGTCATTAGAAATGAGCAGTTCTTC	CASSGQVIRNEQFF
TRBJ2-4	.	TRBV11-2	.	TGTGCCAGCAGCTTAGGTAGGGGAACATGGAACATTCAGTACTTC	CASSLGRGTWNIQYF
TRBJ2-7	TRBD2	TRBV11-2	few	TGTGCCAGCAGCCTAGAACTCCGGACTAGCCACACTTCCTACGAGCAGTACTTC	CASSLELRTSHTSYEQYF
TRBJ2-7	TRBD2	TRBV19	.	TGTGCCAGTAGTTCACTAGCGGGTATGCGAGAGCAGTACTTC	CASSSLAGMREQYF
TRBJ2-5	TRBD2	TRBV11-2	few	TGTGCCAGCAGCTTAGGCCCCCGGGCTAGCGGGGGGGCCCGCCAGTACTTC	CASSLGPRASGGARQYF
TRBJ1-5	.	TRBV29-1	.	TGCAGCGTTTCCCAGGGGAACAATCAGCCCCAGCATTTT	CSVSQGNNQPQHF
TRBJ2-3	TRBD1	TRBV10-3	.	TGTGCCATCAGTGAGTATAAACTGACAGGGGGCAAGTCGGAAGATACGCAGTATTTT	CAISEYKLTGGKSEDTQYF
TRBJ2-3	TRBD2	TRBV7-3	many	TGTGCCAGCAGCTTATTGTCTGCGGGGGGGTACACAGATACGCAGTATTTT	CASSLLSAGGYTDTQYF
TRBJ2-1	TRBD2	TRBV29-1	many	TGCAGCGTTGAAAGGACTAGCGGGATCTATGAGCAGTTCTTC	CSVERTSGIYEQFF
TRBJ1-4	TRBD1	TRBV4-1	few	TGCGCCAGCACCTTCTTGCTGCGAGGGGGCCATAATGAAAAACTGTTTTTT	CASTFLLRGGHNEKLFF
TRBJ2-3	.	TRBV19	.	TGTGCCAGTAGTATAGGGTTTCGGACTAAGAACACAGATACGCAGTATTTT	CASSIGFRTKNTDTQYF
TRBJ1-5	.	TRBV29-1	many	TGCAGCGTAAGGACGGCCGGGGGCAATCAGCCCCAGCATTTT	CSVRTAGGNQPQHF
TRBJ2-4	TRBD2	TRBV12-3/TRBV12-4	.	TGTGCCAGCAGTTTGGGGGGGGGTTGGAACATTCAGTACTTC	CASSLGGGWNIQYF
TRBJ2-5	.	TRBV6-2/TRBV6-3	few	TGTGCCAGCAGTTACACCCGTCGAGGGGGGGACCAAGAGACCCAGTACTTC	CASSYTRRGGDQETQYF
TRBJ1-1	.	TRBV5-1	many	TGCGCCAGTGAACAGGGTCCGAACACTGAAGCTTTCTTT	CASEQGPNTEAFF
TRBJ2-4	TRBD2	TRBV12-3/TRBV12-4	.	TGTGCCAGCAGCCCACCGAGCGGGGGTTCTTACATTCAGTACTTC	CASSPPSGGSYIQYF